One and the same sample provided the 2 T cell receptor beta chains below, sequenced in a study of cytomegalovirus exposure and HLA in healthy donors. The PCR ran on 60 Vbeta and 13 Jbeta primers. Sequenced by immunoSEQ multiplex PCR; TCRdb stores in-frame clones only, minus some. The sample holds about 80,000 clones, roughly 79% seen once. The sequenced material came from PBMCs. The receptor set was obtained from a woman between 35 and 50 years old in good health and CMV-seropositive.

The V and J genes are TRBV6-5 and TRBJ1-1; the D gene is possibly TRBD1 (5 bases). The V end lost 5 bases, the J end lost 5 bases, and 15 bases lay between the germline ends. Per germline, CDR1 MNHEY and CDR2 SVGAGI. This CDR3 is built from 14 residues. CDR3 coding DNA: TGTGCCAGCAGTGAGTCGGCAGGGCCAACTGAAGCTTTCTTT. This translates into CASSESAGPTEAFF.

CDR3 sequence: CASSSQPGVWETQYF. CDR3 DNA sequence: TGTGCCAGCAGCTCACAACCGGGGGTTTGGGAGACCCAGTACTTC. The chain couples TRBV7-8 to TRBJ2-5; tentative D call: TRBD2 (6 bases). This CDR3 has 15 residues. Germline CDR1 and CDR2: SGHVS and FQNEAQ. V lost 4 bases and J lost 5, with 17 bases in between.